This T cell receptor (beta chain) is drawn from a study of beta chain features in type 1 diabetes. Expressed TCRB transcripts were sequenced, since all the RNA that had been isolated was reverse transcribed. Libraries were prepared by immunoSEQ multiplex PCR; TCRdb keeps only in-frame clonotypes and omits some of them. This table has about 160,000 clones, approximately 8.1% appearing once. In the case of this clone: Its cognate antigen is unknown. In the same sample, other DNA sequences code for this CDR3.

Whole-study results and caveats: Significant though moderate, a shortening of TCRB CDR3s appeared in all four CD4+ subsets of Type 1 diabetes patients. More deletions and fewer insertions at VDJ junctions were found in patients with type 1 diabetes. Still unanswered here is whether HLA type influences TCRB rearrangement. A closer apparent resemblance between naive, central memory and Treg TCRB repertoires was seen in patients than in healthy donors.

Per the germline V gene, CDR1 is SEHNR and CDR2 is FQNEAQ (reference sequence). This CDR3 contains 13 residues. Trimming took 2 bases from V and 3 from J, leaving 7 bases between them. Sample: central memory CD4+ T cells from blood. The gene calls are TRBV7-9 and TRBJ1-2; perhaps TRBD1 as D (5 bases). This TCR was sampled from a woman aged 40 to 50 with type 1 diabetes. Here the CDR3 DNA reads TGTGCCAGCAGCTTATTACAGGACTATGGCTACACCTTC. The encoded protein is CASSLLQDYGYTF.